This T cell receptor (beta chain) is drawn from a study of blood T cell repertoires in COVID-19 (dated by TCRdb to 2018 to 2020). Context from the whole study: Collaborator samples came from the United States, Italy and Spain and covered acute and convalescent phases of COVID-19. The samples were drawn from the first 160 participants of the ongoing ImmuneRACE study and from some 1,300 subjects provided by 6 global collaborators. HLA class I and class II types, where available, came from metadata supplied by the sample provider rather than from assay-based typing. The prospective study material was composed of cDNA or gDNA derived from T cells, B-cell-depleted T cells, or PBMCs. The sample metadata nearly always contained a de-identified subject ID, COVID-19 status, age in years and sex. Subjects who had been exposed to COVID-19, were actively infected with it, or had recovered from it provided the deeply sampled blood TCRbeta repertoires that made up the dataset. The repertoires were released in a freely available public database intended as a resource for research on the immune response to SARS-CoV-2.

Paper-wide results and their limitations: How much clinical and demographic metadata was included differed by source and by participant, and the metadata was provided uncurated.

This clone has a single count. The clone's antigen remains unknown. Base qualities are missing; no much larger clone stands one base away. CDR1 and CDR2 are drawn from the germline V gene: MGHRA, YSYEKL. The CDR3 runs 16 amino acids, cysteine and phenylalanine included. The entry retains the CDR3 DNA only, 48 bases that are in frame from base 1. The junction shows trimming of 1 base on V and 8 bases on J, plus 18 bases between the germline ends. TCRbeta CDR3 regions were amplified from genomic DNA using the immunoSEQ Assay, a bias-controlled multiplex PCR. Concerning the study's data processing: The number of nucleated cells in each sample was estimated from the amplification of reference gene primers within the assay. Sequence reads were collapsed and filtered to measure the absolute abundance of every unique TCRbeta CDR3 rearrangement. For each sample, productive Simpson clonality was calculated by taking the square root of Simpson's diversity index across productive rearrangements. TCRdb re-hosts the immuneACCESS table, in-frame sequences only. Its copies lack some clones; in the studies checked, an unresolved V gene accounts for under half of them, and the cause for the rest is not known. For V, J and clone size, that table is used; D and trimming come from the DNA. Recorded for this sample are some 45,000 clones; 70% to 90% of them occurred a single time. The ten biggest clones cover 30% to 35% of the sample.

Each collaborating institution followed its own protocols to collect whole blood in K2EDTA tubes. For TCRbeta analysis, collaborators shipped samples in one of three forms: frozen whole blood, isolated PBMCs, or DNA extracted from either of those sample types. The sequence was obtained from an elderly woman with acute or convalescent COVID-19. Sequenced input: peripheral blood. The chain joins TRBV4-1 to TRBJ1-3; no D gene can be assigned with confidence. The CDR3 has the sequence CASSQAGGLTRDTIYF. Here is the DNA: TGCGCCAGCAGCCAAGCTGGCGGTCTCACAAGAGACACCATATATTTT.